This passage covers 20 T cell receptor beta chains from one sample sequenced in a study of vaccination effects on CD4 cells after COVID-19. These receptors have no identified antigens. Antigen-specific CD4+ T cells expanded by the ViraFEST assay with viral peptide pools were then sequenced. A roughly 10-day culture period preceded the isolation of CD4+ T cells. People in the vaccine group had not been infected with SARS-CoV-2 before, and their nucleocapsid antibodies were negative. Assay used: immunoSEQ multiplex PCR; TCRdb lists only in-frame clones, some missing. The sample consists of 25,000 or so clones, 73% of them appearing once. Specimen: CD4+ T cells from PBMCs cultured with SARS-CoV-2 spike peptides, collected before COVID-19 vaccination. Receptor source: a human donor who received a COVID-19 vaccine.

The chain recombines TRBV5-4 with TRBJ2-5; 7 bases agree with TRBD2. Trimming removed 4 bases from V and 4 bases from J; junction bases left unmatched: 16. There are 17 residues in the CDR3. Germline V gene data show CDR1 as SGHNT and CDR2 as YYREEE (reference sequence). This chain's CDR3 is CASSKTFSSGVGETQYF. The CDR3 nucleotides are TGTGCCAGCAGCAAGACCTTTTCTAGCGGCGTGGGAGAGACCCAGTACTTC.

The table lists this clone with a few counts. The rearrangement uses TRBV19 and TRBJ1-5; no clear D. This CDR3 spans 13 amino acids. Trimming removed 4 bases from V and 3 bases from J, with 7 bases in between. Looked up from germline, CDR1 is LNHDA and CDR2 is SQIVND (reference sequence). The CDR3 protein is CASSSTHNQPQHF. The CDR3 region has the DNA TGTGCCAGTAGTAGTACTCACAATCAGCCCCAGCATTTT.

The chain is built from TRBV13 and TRBJ2-2; D remains unclear. The CDR3 consists of 15 residues. Germline assignment: CDR1 PRHDT and CDR2 FYEKMQ (reference sequence). V shed 1 base and J shed 3 bases, with 9 bases lying between them. The CDR3: CASSLARLDTGELFF. For the CDR3, the DNA is TGTGCCAGCAGCTTAGCTCGGCTGGACACCGGGGAGCTGTTTTTT.

The chain joins TRBV29-1 to TRBJ1-3; no clear D gene. The CDR3 is made up of 13 amino acids. With 4 bases removed from V and 0 bases from J, the gap between germline ends came to 7 bases. Germline V gene sequence: CDR1 SQVTM, CDR2 ANQGSEA. This CDR3 is CSVATYSGNTIYF. The CDR3, as DNA: TGCAGCGTTGCCACATACTCTGGAAACACCATATATTTT.

The rearrangement links TRBV12-3 or TRBV12-4 to TRBJ1-2; TRBD1 matches 7 bases. Trimming took 5 bases from V and 7 from J; bases not matched to a gene: 7. The CDR3 is made up of 13 amino acids. For the CDR3, the DNA is TGTGCCAGCAGTGCCGACAGGGCCGGTGGCTACACCTTC. It specifies CASSADRAGGYTF.

In nucleotides, the CDR3 is TGTGCCATCAGTGCCGGACAGGGGGGTACCGGGGAGCTGTTTTTT. It specifies CAISAGQGGTGELFF. The genes are TRBV10-3 and TRBJ2-2, with 10 nucleotides matching TRBD1. V dropped 4 bases and J dropped 5; count of bases not matched to a gene: 4. This CDR3 contains 15 residues. Germline V lookup: CDR1 ENHRY, CDR2 SYGVKD.

The V gene is TRBV10-3, the J gene TRBJ2-3; no reliable D call. The CDR3 is 14 residues long. Trimming took 4 bases from V and 4 from J, leaving 12 bases between them. From germline, CDR1 is ENHRY and CDR2 SYGVKD. Here the CDR3 reads CAISGFLLADTQYF. CDR3 in DNA: TGTGCCATCAGTGGGTTTTTGCTGGCAGATACGCAGTATTTT.

This chain links TRBV29-1 with TRBJ1-1; tentative D call: TRBD1 (5 bases). The germline V gene has CDR1 SQVTM and CDR2 ANQGSEA. The CDR3 sequence is 12 residues long. Trimming left V 7 bases short and J 4 bases short, with 13 bases between. The CDR3 DNA reads TGCAGCGCCTATGACGGGGGCACTGAAGCTTTCTTT. Its protein is CSAYDGGTEAFF. The complete variable domain, with remaining parts taken from reference TRBV29-1 and TRBJ1-1, reads SAVISQKPSRDICQRGTSLTIQCQVDSQVTMMFWYRQQPGQSLTLIATANQGSEATYESGFVIDKFPISRPNLTFSTLTVSNMSPEDSSIYLCSAYDGGTEAFFGQGTRLTVV.

The chain has TRBV10-3 and TRBJ2-5; 7 nucleotides line up with TRBD1. Trimming at V came to 6 bases and at J to 5 bases, leaving 21 bases not matched to a gene. The CDR3 covers 18 residues. CDR1 is ENHRY and CDR2 is SYGVKD in the germline V gene. As DNA, the CDR3 is TGTGCCATCAGCGGAGTCCAGGTGTCCAGGGGGAGTCGGGAGACCCAGTACTTC. Its protein is CAISGVQVSRGSRETQYF.

This chain connects TRBV18 to TRBJ2-1; D may be TRBD1 (6 bases). The CDR3 is made up of 14 amino acids. Germline loops: CDR1 KGHSH, CDR2 LQKENI. Trimming shortened V by 5 bases and J by 7 bases, and 15 bases separated the two germline ends. In nucleotides, the CDR3 is TGTGCCAGCTCAAGAAGGACAGCTAAGAATGAGCAGTTCTTC. Its translation is CASSRRTAKNEQFF. The whole variable domain, remainder taken from reference TRBV18 and TRBJ2-1, is NAGVMQNPRHLVRRRGQEARLRCSPMKGHSHVYWYRQLPEEGLKFMVYLQKENIIDESGMPKERFSAEFPKEGPSILRIQQVVRGDSAAYFCASSRRTAKNEQFFGPGTRLTVL.

This rearrangement joins TRBV7-8 to TRBJ2-3; 8 bases align to TRBD2. V gave up 3 bases and J gave up 5 bases; unmatched junction bases: 10. Germline V CDR1 and CDR2: SGHVS, FQNEAQ. This CDR3 contains 16 residues. The CDR3 DNA is TGTGCCAGCAGCTTGCGGGGGGACCTCGCCGGAGATACGCAGTATTTT. Translating gives CASSLRGDLAGDTQYF.

Written as DNA, the CDR3 is TGTGCCAGCAGCCCCATCGGACTAGCGGGAGGTGAGACCCAGTACTTC. This codes for CASSPIGLAGGETQYF. J is TRBJ2-5 and V is TRBV7-9, with TRBD2 matching 14 bases. This CDR3 spans 16 amino acids. J gave up 5 bases and V 5 bases, and 7 bases lay outside the gene matches. Germline CDR1 is SEHNR and CDR2 is FQNEAQ (reference sequence). The full variable domain, in which reference TRBV7-9 and TRBJ2-5 provide the parts outside the CDR3, is DTGVSQNPRHKITKRGQNVTFRCDPISEHNRLYWYRQTLGQGPEFLTYFQNEAQLEKSRLLSDRFSAERPKGSFSTLEIQRTEQGDSAMYLCASSPIGLAGGETQYFGPGTRLLVL.

This chain links TRBV5-1 with TRBJ2-5; tentatively, D is TRBD1 (6 bases). Trimming removed 4 bases at V and 1 base at J, with 14 bases between. CDR3 size: 15 residues. CDR1 and CDR2 (germline): SGHRS, YFSETQ. DNA of the CDR3: TGCGCCAGCAGCCTACCTTGGGGGCTCCAAGAGACCCAGTACTTC. This codes for CASSLPWGLQETQYF.

The chain combines TRBV24-1 with TRBJ2-1, with 8 positions matching TRBD2. Germline V gene data show CDR1 as KGHDR and CDR2 as SFDVKD. The CDR3 runs to 16 residues. The V gene end was trimmed by 3 bases and the J gene end by 7 bases; junction bases not matched to a gene: 10. CDR3 sequence: CATSDPLAVPGNEQFF. For the CDR3, the DNA is TGTGCCACCAGTGATCCACTAGCGGTACCGGGGAATGAGCAGTTCTTC.

The rearrangement joins TRBV9 to TRBJ2-1; 8 positions agree with TRBD2. Germline-derived CDR1 and CDR2 are SGDLS and YYNGEE. The CDR3 has 15 amino acids. V dropped 1 base and J dropped 3; count of bases not matched to a gene: 3. The CDR3 protein is CASSVRGGLYNEQFF. In nucleotides, the CDR3 is TGTGCCAGCAGCGTACGGGGGGGCCTCTACAATGAGCAGTTCTTC.

This clone qualifies as medium-sized. The V gene is TRBV5-4, the J gene TRBJ1-1; D remains unclear. The CDR3 runs 11 residues. V gave up 7 bases and J gave up 1 base, with 5 bases separating them. Germline V CDR1 and CDR2: SGHNT, YYREEE (reference sequence). CDR3: CASSSNTEAFF. The CDR3 DNA is TGTGCCAGCTCTTCGAACACTGAAGCTTTCTTT.

There are a few counts of this clone. This chain joins TRBV5-4 and TRBJ1-2; 7 bases map to TRBD1. The J segment lost 7 bases and the V segment lost 4 bases, leaving 7 bases of the junction unmatched. The germline V gene has CDR1 SGHNT and CDR2 YYREEE (reference sequence). This CDR3 has 13 amino acids. The CDR3, as DNA: TGTGCCAGCAGCCTCCAGGGGGTGGTTGGCTACACCTTC. Its protein is CASSLQGVVGYTF.

The gene calls are TRBV6-5 and TRBJ1-5; weak D call: TRBD1 (6 bases). Germline V gene data show CDR1 as MNHEY and CDR2 as SVGAGI. The CDR3 consists of 13 residues. V was shortened by 6 bases and J by 1 base, with 7 bases between the two germline ends. CDR3 region: CASRQGSNQPQHF. The CDR3 nucleotides are TGTGCCAGCAGACAGGGCAGCAATCAGCCCCAGCATTTT.

The V gene is TRBV6-5, the J gene TRBJ1-4, with unresolved D. The CDR3 runs 16 residues. Trimming left V 2 bases short and J 0 bases short, with 10 bases between. CDR1 and CDR2 from the germline V gene are MNHEY and SVGAGI. This CDR3 is CASSYDGVATNEKLFF. CDR3 bases: TGTGCCAGCAGTTACGACGGGGTTGCAACTAATGAAAAACTGTTTTTT.

The chain couples TRBV6-5 to TRBJ2-5; a possible D gene is TRBD2 (5 bases). CDR1 and CDR2 (germline): MNHEY, SVGAGI. The CDR3 spans 13 residues. Trimming left V 5 bases short and J 3 bases short, with 10 bases between. This chain's CDR3 is CASSKTREETQYF. CDR3 nucleotides: TGTGCCAGCAGTAAAACTAGGGAAGAGACCCAGTACTTC.